A single sample is the source of the 19 T cell receptor beta chains below, sequenced in a study of blood T cell repertoires in COVID-19. Assay used: immunoSEQ multiplex PCR; TCRdb lists only in-frame clones, some missing. This repertoire shows tens of thousands of clones, 82% found once; its top ten account for 2.5% to 3.5%. Input material: peripheral blood. The receptors originated from an older woman with acute or convalescent COVID-19.

V usage is TRBV3-1 (or the pseudogene TRBV3-2) and J usage is TRBJ2-6; unclear D gene. Germline CDR1 is LGHDT and CDR2 is YNNKEL (reference sequence). This CDR3 has 17 amino acids. V gave up 0 bases and J gave up 0 bases, with 9 bases separating them. The CDR3 nucleotides are TGTGCCAGCAGCCAAGACACCCCTAACTCTGGGGCCAACGTCCTGACTTTC. This translates into CASSQDTPNSGANVLTF.

This clone has just a few counts. V usage is TRBV4-1 and J usage is TRBJ2-2, with D possibly being TRBD1 (6 bases). Trimming took off 6 bases at V and 3 bases at J, with 8 bases between the two ends. CDR3 length equals 13 residues. Germline V gene sequence: CDR1 MGHRA, CDR2 YSYEKL. The CDR3 reads CASRSGDTGELFF. Written as DNA, the CDR3 is TGCGCCAGCAGGTCAGGGGACACCGGGGAGCTGTTTTTT.

The CDR3 protein is CASRRTTGRPEAFF. In DNA form, the CDR3 reads TGTGCCAGCAGACGAACCACAGGGCGCCCTGAAGCTTTCTTT. This chain uses TRBV2 with TRBJ1-1, with a tentative D call TRBD1 (6 bases). CDR3 length equals 14 residues. Trimming shortened V by 6 bases and J by 6 bases, and 17 bases separated the two germline ends. Germline-derived CDR1 and CDR2 are SNHLY and FYNNEI.

This clone came up once. The CDR3, as DNA: TGTGCCAGCTCACCAACCTGGACAGCGGAAGAGACCCAGTACTTC. Translated: CASSPTWTAEETQYF. The rearrangement uses TRBV18 and TRBJ2-5, with TRBD1 as a possible D gene (6 bases). Germline CDR1 is KGHSH and CDR2 is LQKENI. V lost 2 bases and J 3 bases, leaving 13 bases between the germline ends. This CDR3 comprises 15 residues.

The chain carries TRBV30 and TRBJ2-3; TRBD2 agrees at 12 bases. V was pared by 4 bases and J by 9 bases, with 5 bases of the junction left unmatched. This CDR3 spans 13 amino acids. Germline V gene sequence: CDR1 GTSNPN, CDR2 SVGIG (reference sequence). DNA of the CDR3: TGTGCCTGGACTAGCGGGGGGGGGACCACGCAGTATTTT. This gives the protein CAWTSGGGTTQYF.

V and J are TRBV27 and TRBJ2-2; D is perhaps TRBD2 (7 bases). This CDR3 spans 15 amino acids. Germline loops: CDR1 MNHEY, CDR2 SMNVEV (reference sequence). V lost 2 bases and J 6 bases, leaving 13 bases between the germline ends. CDR3 nucleotide sequence: TGTGCCAGCAGTTTAGCGGGGGCCCAACCCGGGGAGCTGTTTTTT. It codes for CASSLAGAQPGELFF.

The chain recombines TRBV2 with TRBJ2-3, with a possible D match to TRBD1 (6 bases). Trimming stripped 8 bases from V and 10 bases from J, with 13 bases between. This CDR3 comprises 11 residues. The germline gives CDR1 SNHLY, CDR2 FYNNEI. The CDR3 DNA reads as TGTGCCAGCGGGTCAGGGGACCCGCAGTATTTT. Its protein product is CASGSGDPQYF.

The rearrangement joins TRBV10-1 to TRBJ2-1; TRBD2 might be the D (5 bases). V shed 6 bases and J shed 0 bases, with 21 bases lying between them. This CDR3 is built from 18 residues. Germline-derived CDR1 and CDR2 are WNHNN and SYGVQD (reference sequence). The CDR3 region is CASRTPSRERPSYNEQFF. Here the CDR3 DNA reads TGCGCCAGCAGGACCCCTTCCCGGGAAAGACCCTCCTACAATGAGCAGTTCTTC.

V gene TRBV15 combines with J gene TRBJ2-1; 10 bases map to TRBD2. Germline-derived CDR1 and CDR2 are LNHNV and YYDKDF (reference sequence). V was pared by 3 bases and J by 5 bases, with 7 bases of the junction left unmatched. The CDR3 length is 16 residues. The CDR3 reads CATSSYTSGANNEQFF. The DNA for the CDR3 is TGTGCCACCAGCAGTTATACTAGCGGGGCCAACAATGAGCAGTTCTTC.

The gene calls are TRBV30 and TRBJ1-1; a weak D match, TRBD1 (6 bases). V shed 0 bases and J shed 1 base, with 12 bases lying between them. This CDR3 comprises 15 residues. The V gene's germline CDR1 is GTSNPN and CDR2 SVGIG (reference sequence). In DNA, the CDR3 is TGTGCCTGGAGTGTACGGGGGGCGCCGAACACTGAAGCTTTCTTT. Its translation: CAWSVRGAPNTEAFF. Based on the CDR3 plus reference TRBV30 and TRBJ1-1, the full variable domain is SQTIHQWPATLVQPVGSPLSLECTVEGTSNPNLYWYRQAAGRGLQLLFYSVGIGQISSEVPQNLSASRPQDRQFILSSKKLLLSDSGFYLCAWSVRGAPNTEAFFGQGTRLTVV.

The rearrangement joins TRBV3-1 (or the pseudogene TRBV3-2) to TRBJ2-5; 9 bases line up with TRBD1. This CDR3 has 15 amino acids. V lost 4 bases to trimming and J lost 5 bases; unmatched junction nucleotides: 8. The germline CDR1 and CDR2 sequences are LGHDT and YNNKEL (reference sequence). CDR3 sequence: CASSPWDREGETQYF. The CDR3 DNA reads as TGTGCCAGCAGCCCCTGGGACAGGGAGGGGGAGACCCAGTACTTC.

This rearrangement joins TRBV4-2 to TRBJ2-5; weak D call: TRBD2 (7 bases). Germline V gene sequence: CDR1 LGHNA, CDR2 YNFKEQ. The V gene lost 5 bases and the J gene lost 5 bases, with 15 bases spanning the gap. The CDR3 length is 14 residues. CDR3 nucleotides: TGTGCCAGCAGCTCTGGGGGGGCCGGGGAGACCCAGTACTTC. It encodes CASSSGGAGETQYF.

J is TRBJ2-7 and V is TRBV2; 9 nucleotides align to TRBD2. The CDR3 totals 14 residues. Germline-derived CDR1 and CDR2 are SNHLY and FYNNEI. J was trimmed by 5 bases and V by 5 bases; bases with no gene match: 7. Here the CDR3 reads CASSPPAGGDEQYF. The CDR3 DNA reads as TGTGCCAGCAGTCCTCCAGCGGGAGGAGACGAGCAGTACTTC. Drawing the rest from reference TRBV2 and TRBJ2-7, the complete variable domain is EPEVTQTPSHQVTQMGQEVILRCVPISNHLYFYWYRQILGQKVEFLVSFYNNEISEKSEIFDDQFSVERPDGSNFTLKIRSTKLEDSAMYFCASSPPAGGDEQYFGPGTRLTVT.

The chain is built from TRBV18 and TRBJ2-5, with 7 bases identical to TRBD1. J lost 1 base, V lost 4 bases, and 3 bases had no gene match. Germline CDR1 reads KGHSH; CDR2 reads LQKENI. This CDR3 region has 14 residues. CDR3: CASSRRQGQETQYF. CDR3 in DNA: TGTGCCAGCTCACGCCGACAGGGCCAAGAGACCCAGTACTTC. The whole variable domain, remainder taken from reference TRBV18 and TRBJ2-5, is NAGVMQNPRHLVRRRGQEARLRCSPMKGHSHVYWYRQLPEEGLKFMVYLQKENIIDESGMPKERFSAEFPKEGPSILRIQQVVRGDSAAYFCASSRRQGQETQYFGPGTRLLVL.

The V and J genes are TRBV18 and TRBJ1-5, with D maybe TRBD1 (6 bases). Germline assignment: CDR1 KGHSH and CDR2 LQKENI. Trimming cost V 0 bases and J 2 bases, with 11 bases left between them. The CDR3 length is 16 residues. Here the CDR3 reads CASSPPSSGGNQPQHF. The CDR3 DNA reads TGTGCCAGCTCACCACCGTCCTCAGGGGGCAATCAGCCCCAGCATTTT.

The rearrangement uses TRBV7-3 and TRBJ2-1, with TRBD2 identical over 10 bases. The germline V gene encodes CDR1 SGHTA and CDR2 FQGTGA. The ends lost 1 base at V and 7 bases at J; junction bases unmatched: 7. The CDR3 length is 16 residues. CDR3 in amino acids: CASSLIGSGRGNEQFF. The CDR3 coding sequence is TGTGCCAGCAGCTTAATAGGGAGCGGGAGGGGGAATGAGCAGTTCTTC. The whole variable domain, filled in from reference TRBV7-3 and TRBJ2-1, reads GAGVSQTPSNKVTEKGKYVELRCDPISGHTALYWYRQSLGQGPEFLIYFQGTGAADDSGLPNDRFFAVRPEGSVSTLKIQRTERGDSAVYLCASSLIGSGRGNEQFFGPGTRLTVL.

This CDR3 reads CASSEGQGNQPQHF. CDR3 sequence (DNA): TGCGCCAGCAGTGAGGGACAGGGTAATCAGCCCCAGCATTTT. The chain is built from TRBV10-1 and TRBJ1-5; 8 nucleotides match TRBD1. The CDR3 loop spans 14 amino acids. V dropped 2 bases and J dropped 4; count of bases not matched to a gene: 1. Germline V gene lookup returns CDR1 WNHNN and CDR2 SYGVQD (reference sequence).

This clone was observed a handful of times. The chain is built from TRBV7-8 and TRBJ1-2; 9 bases line up with TRBD1. The V gene's germline CDR1 is SGHVS and CDR2 FQNEAQ. The ends lost 5 bases at V and 7 bases at J; junction bases unmatched: 11. The CDR3 length is 15 residues. The chain's CDR3 is CASSPTDRGPFGYTF. The CDR3 DNA sequence: TGTGCCAGCAGCCCTACGGACAGGGGACCATTTGGCTACACCTTC.

This sequence joins TRBV28 and TRBJ1-2; D remains unclear. The CDR3 consists of 12 residues. From germline, CDR1 is MDHEN and CDR2 SYDVKM. With 5 bases removed from V and 5 bases from J, the gap between germline ends came to 9 bases. This chain's CDR3 is CASSRVLYGYTF. In DNA, the CDR3 is TGTGCCAGCAGTCGCGTTCTGTATGGCTACACCTTC.